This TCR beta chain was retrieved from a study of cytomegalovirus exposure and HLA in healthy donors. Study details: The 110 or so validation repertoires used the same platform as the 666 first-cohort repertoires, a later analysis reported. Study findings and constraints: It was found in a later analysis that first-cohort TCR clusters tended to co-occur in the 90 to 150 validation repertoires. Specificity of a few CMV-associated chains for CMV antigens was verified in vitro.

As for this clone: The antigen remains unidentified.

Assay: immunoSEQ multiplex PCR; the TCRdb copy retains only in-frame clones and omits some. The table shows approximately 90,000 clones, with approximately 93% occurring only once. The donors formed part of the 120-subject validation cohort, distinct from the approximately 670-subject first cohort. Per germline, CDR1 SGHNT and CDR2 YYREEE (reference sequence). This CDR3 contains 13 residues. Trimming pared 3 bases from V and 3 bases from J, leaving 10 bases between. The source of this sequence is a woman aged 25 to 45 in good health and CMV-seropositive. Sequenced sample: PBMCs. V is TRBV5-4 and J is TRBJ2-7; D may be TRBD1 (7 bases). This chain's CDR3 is CASSWGDSYEQYF. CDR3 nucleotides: TGTGCCAGCAGCTGGGGGGACAGCTACGAGCAGTACTTC.